The entry that follows covers one TCR beta chain sequence. V lost 1 base and J lost 10, with 14 bases in between. Per the germline V gene, CDR1 is MGHRA and CDR2 is YSYEKL. This CDR3 comprises 15 residues. This sample was taken from a study of T-cell reconstitution after alpha-beta-depleted transplantation in children. Using unique molecular identifiers, the investigators prepared the TCRbeta library. TCRdb reprocessed the PCR reads via MiXCR and lists one record per CDR3 protein. The sample has hundreds of thousands of distinct CDR3 sequences, approximately 29% seen once; the top ten hold 2% to 3%. The chain joins TRBV4-1 to TRBJ1-6; unclear D gene. This sequence originates from a human donor who donated a stem cell graft to a child with aplastic anemia. Source: PBMCs from the stem cell graft donor, taken from the stem cell graft. The CDR3 loop is CASSQGESDGSPLHF. The CDR3 DNA follows: TGCGCCAGCAGCCAAGGCGAGTCAGATGGGTCACCCCTCCACTTT.